Below are 30 T cell receptor beta chains sequenced from a single sample in a study of cytomegalovirus exposure and HLA in healthy donors. Sequencing was performed with immunoSEQ multiplex PCR; in TCRdb, only in-frame clones are kept and a portion is missing. The sample shows about 160,000 clones, 91% of them seen only once. The sequencing sample was made of PBMCs. These receptors all stem from a woman in her late teens or twenties in good health and CMV-seropositive.

The V gene is TRBV18, the J gene TRBJ1-4; a possible D gene is TRBD1 (6 bases). CDR1 is KGHSH, CDR2 LQKENI, per germline. The V end was cut by 2 bases, the J end by 6 bases, with 10 bases between. This CDR3 has 14 residues. The CDR3, as DNA: TGTGCCAGCTCACCAAACAAGGGGGATGAAAAACTGTTTTTT. Protein: CASSPNKGDEKLFF.

For the CDR3, the DNA is TGTGCCAGCAGCCAAGAGTGGGCAGGGGGCTCCTACGAGCAGTACTTC. As protein: CASSQEWAGGSYEQYF. The rearrangement links TRBV4-2 to TRBJ2-7; 7 bases agree with TRBD1. The CDR3 covers 16 residues. CDR1 LGHNA and CDR2 YNFKEQ come from the germline V gene. V was clipped by 0 bases and J by 0 bases; unmatched bases: 5.

This clone was counted once. The chain recombines TRBV28 with TRBJ2-4; 8 bases map to TRBD2. The CDR3 sequence is 15 residues long. Unmatched junction bases numbered 3, after V lost 5 bases and J lost 0 bases. The germline gives CDR1 MDHEN, CDR2 SYDVKM. CDR3 in amino acids: CASSRRGEAKNIQYF. The CDR3 DNA reads TGTGCCAGCAGTCGGCGGGGGGAAGCCAAAAACATTCAGTACTTC. Variable domain in full (rest from reference TRBV28 and TRBJ2-4): DVKVTQSSRYLVKRTGEKVFLECVQDMDHENMFWYRQDPGLGLRLIYFSYDVKMKEKGDIPEGYSVSREKKERFSLILESASTNQTSMYLCASSRRGEAKNIQYFGAGTRLSVL.

This rearrangement joins TRBV28 to TRBJ1-5, with 12 bases fitting TRBD1. The CDR3 length is 19 residues. The V segment lost 8 bases and the J segment 1 base; nucleotides outside the gene matches: 15. Germline V gene sequence: CDR1 MDHEN, CDR2 SYDVKM. The CDR3 coding sequence is TGTGCCAGCCTCCTGTACGGGACAGGGGGCGCCGACAGCAATCAGCCCCAGCATTTT. Protein product: CASLLYGTGGADSNQPQHF.

The chain joins TRBV11-2 to TRBJ2-7; a possible D gene is TRBD2 (5 bases). Deletions cut 0 bases from V and 7 bases from J, with 7 bases between. This CDR3 is built from 12 residues. CDR1 SGHAT and CDR2 FQNNGV come from the germline V gene. The CDR3 spells CASSLDGNEQYF. The CDR3 DNA reads as TGTGCCAGCAGCTTAGACGGGAATGAGCAGTACTTC. The full variable domain, its missing parts supplied by reference TRBV11-2 and TRBJ2-7, is EAGVAQSPRYKIIEKRQSVAFWCNPISGHATLYWYQQILGQGPKLLIQFQNNGVVDDSQLPKDRFSAERLKGVDSTLKIQPAKLEDSAVYLCASSLDGNEQYFGPGTRLTVT.

The rearrangement links TRBV2 to TRBJ2-1; 13 nucleotides align to TRBD2. Germline V gene data show CDR1 as SNHLY and CDR2 as FYNNEI. This CDR3 is built from 16 residues. The J segment lost 7 bases and the V segment lost 5 bases, leaving 8 bases of the junction unmatched. The CDR3 protein is CASSPTSGRAGNEQFF. DNA of the CDR3: TGTGCCAGCAGTCCAACTAGCGGGAGGGCCGGAAATGAGCAGTTCTTC.

The rearrangement uses TRBV4-1 and TRBJ1-5; 7 positions agree with TRBD1. Germline V lookup: CDR1 MGHRA, CDR2 YSYEKL. The CDR3 covers 16 residues. Trimming removed 1 base from V and 2 bases from J; junction bases left unmatched: 5. This chain's CDR3 is CASSQVWGTGNQPQHF. In DNA form, the CDR3 reads TGCGCCAGCAGCCAAGTTTGGGGGACAGGCAATCAGCCCCAGCATTTT.

This clone was seen only once. The CDR3 DNA follows: TGTGCCAGCAGTACCTACCAAGGAGTGGAGACCCAGTACTTC. Translated: CASSTYQGVETQYF. The rearrangement joins TRBV28 to TRBJ2-5; no firm D call. The CDR3 has 14 amino acids. V gave up 5 bases and J gave up 5 bases, with 15 bases separating them. Germline lookup yields CDR1 MDHEN and CDR2 SYDVKM. The full variable domain, in which reference TRBV28 and TRBJ2-5 provide the parts outside the CDR3, is DVKVTQSSRYLVKRTGEKVFLECVQDMDHENMFWYRQDPGLGLRLIYFSYDVKMKEKGDIPEGYSVSREKKERFSLILESASTNQTSMYLCASSTYQGVETQYFGPGTRLLVL.

The V and J genes are TRBV4-2 and TRBJ2-7; TRBD2 matches at 8 bases. The J segment lost 5 bases and the V segment lost 2 bases, leaving 14 bases of the junction unmatched. CDR1 and CDR2 from the germline V gene are LGHNA and YNFKEQ. This CDR3 is 17 amino acids long. The CDR3, as DNA: TGTGCCAGCAGCCAAATTGCCGGGGGGGCGGAGGTCAACGAGCAGTACTTC. Translation: CASSQIAGGAEVNEQYF.

The chain uses TRBV30 and TRBJ2-3, with D possibly being TRBD2 (6 bases). Per the germline V gene, CDR1 is GTSNPN and CDR2 is SVGIG (reference sequence). The CDR3 length is 14 residues. V dropped 1 base and J dropped 1 base, with 9 bases sitting between them. This CDR3 reads CAWSARGGTDTQYF. CDR3 nucleotide sequence: TGTGCCTGGAGTGCTCGCGGGGGCACAGATACGCAGTATTTT.

The rearrangement uses TRBV7-7 and TRBJ2-1; D is possibly TRBD2 (6 bases). From germline, CDR1 is SSHAT and CDR2 FNYEAQ (reference sequence). Trimming shortened V by 4 bases and J by 3 bases, and 16 bases separated the two germline ends. This CDR3 is 16 amino acids long. Here the CDR3 reads CASSSNGGSGYNEQFF. The CDR3 nucleotides read TGTGCCAGCAGCTCGAACGGGGGAAGCGGCTACAATGAGCAGTTCTTC.

The chain's CDR3 is CASSVLGRTEPYEQYF. CDR3 DNA: TGTGCCAGCAGTGTACTTGGTAGGACAGAACCCTACGAGCAGTACTTC. V usage is TRBV6-1 and J usage is TRBJ2-7; a possible D gene is TRBD1 (6 bases). Per germline, CDR1 MNHNS and CDR2 SASEGT. Between the trimmed V and J ends, which lost 4 bases and 2 bases, there was a span of 18 bases. The CDR3 runs 16 residues.

The CDR3 loop reads CASTGVQGSQYF. In DNA, the CDR3 is TGTGCCAGCACTGGGGTACAGGGGTCACAGTACTTC. The V gene is TRBV6-6, the J gene TRBJ2-5; 7 bases line up with TRBD1. The CDR3 extends over 12 amino acids. Germline CDR1 MNHNY, CDR2 SVGAGI (reference sequence). The V and J ends lost 7 bases and 11 bases, in that order; junction bases with no gene match: 10.

The chain uses TRBV27 and TRBJ2-1; TRBD2 agrees at 7 bases. CDR1 is MNHEY, CDR2 SMNVEV, per germline (reference sequence). J gave up 5 bases and V 2 bases, and 6 bases lay outside the gene matches. The CDR3 spans 15 residues. The CDR3 region is CASSLSLAENNEQFF. DNA of the CDR3: TGTGCCAGCAGTTTAAGTCTAGCGGAAAACAATGAGCAGTTCTTC.

The V call is TRBV19, the J call TRBJ2-2; the D is unclear. The germline V gene has CDR1 LNHDA and CDR2 SQIVND (reference sequence). The CDR3 contains 14 residues. This CDR3 reads CAASPSPNTGELFF. The CDR3, as DNA: TGTGCGGCTAGTCCTAGTCCTAACACCGGGGAGCTGTTTTTT.

This chain joins TRBV6-5 and TRBJ1-5; D might be TRBD1 (5 bases). The germline V gene encodes CDR1 MNHEY and CDR2 SVGAGI. V was pared by 6 bases and J by 5 bases, with 11 bases between. The CDR3 loop spans 13 amino acids. The CDR3: CASSAGGYQPQHF. CDR3 nucleotide sequence: TGTGCCAGCAGCGCCGGGGGATATCAGCCCCAGCATTTT.

This sequence joins TRBV4-2 and TRBJ2-2; unclear D gene. The V and J ends lost 0 bases and 6 bases respectively, with 11 bases between them. Per germline, CDR1 LGHNA and CDR2 YNFKEQ. CDR3 length: 15 amino acids. The CDR3 nucleotides are TGTGCCAGCAGCCAAGATATATTGCTAGCCGGGGAGCTGTTTTTT. Encoded protein: CASSQDILLAGELFF.

This clone was observed a single time. The rearrangement uses TRBV11-2 and TRBJ2-2, with TRBD1 identical over 9 bases. This CDR3 contains 14 residues. After removal of 4 bases from V and 6 bases from J, the junction contained 3 bases not matched to a gene. CDR1 and CDR2 from the germline V gene are SGHAT and FQNNGV. This CDR3 is CASSWGQGPGELFF. The CDR3 DNA reads as TGTGCCAGCAGCTGGGGACAGGGACCCGGGGAGCTGTTTTTT.

This chain uses TRBV28 with TRBJ2-1; D not certain. Germline V lookup: CDR1 MDHEN, CDR2 SYDVKM. The CDR3 has 14 residues. Between the trimmed V and J ends, which lost 6 bases and 1 base, there was a span of 10 bases. The chain's CDR3 is CASRLQTSYNEQFF. The CDR3 nucleotides read TGTGCCAGCAGACTTCAGACTTCCTACAATGAGCAGTTCTTC.

The chain has TRBV28 and TRBJ1-2, with TRBD1 identical over 7 bases. The V segment lost 3 bases and the J segment 2 bases; nucleotides outside the gene matches: 3. CDR1 is MDHEN and CDR2 is SYDVKM in the germline V gene. The CDR3 is made up of 14 amino acids. The CDR3 spells CASSFQGGNYGYTF. Written as DNA, the CDR3 is TGTGCCAGCAGTTTTCAGGGGGGAAACTATGGCTACACCTTC.

The genes are TRBV7-4 and TRBJ2-3; 9 nucleotides agree with TRBD2. With V trimmed by 4 bases and J by 4 bases, 9 bases remained unmatched. The germline V gene has CDR1 SGHVT and CDR2 SQSDAQ. The CDR3 loop spans 16 amino acids. This CDR3 is CASSSLAGRCADTQYF. CDR3 DNA: TGTGCCAGCAGCTCTCTAGCGGGAAGGTGCGCAGATACGCAGTATTTT.

The chain is built from TRBV2 and TRBJ2-7; D may be TRBD1 (6 bases). Trimming took off 2 bases at V and 6 bases at J, with 14 bases between the two ends. CDR3 length: 14 residues. The germline gives CDR1 SNHLY, CDR2 FYNNEI. The DNA of the CDR3 is TGTGCCAGCAGTGAATGGACAGATTTGGGCGAGCAGTACTTC. Its protein is CASSEWTDLGEQYF.

The chain uses TRBV5-1 and TRBJ2-5; 9 bases fit TRBD1. Germline CDR1 reads SGHRS; CDR2 reads YFSETQ. The CDR3 consists of 15 residues. After removal of 3 bases from V and 5 bases from J, the junction contained 8 bases not matched to a gene. The CDR3 here is CASSSGTGIGETQYF. The CDR3 nucleotides read TGCGCCAGCAGCTCCGGGACAGGGATAGGGGAGACCCAGTACTTC.

This clone appeared a single time. The V call is TRBV30, the J call TRBJ1-5, with a weak D call TRBD1 (5 bases). The CDR3 is 13 amino acids. The germline V and J ends were trimmed by 5 bases and 3 bases, with 11 bases remaining between them. Germline CDR1 is GTSNPN and CDR2 is SVGIG (reference sequence). CDR3 residues: CAWGAGVNQPQHF. Written as DNA, the CDR3 is TGTGCCTGGGGGGCAGGAGTCAATCAGCCCCAGCATTTT.

This CDR3 reads CASSLLAGGETQYF. The DNA for the CDR3 is TGTGCCAGCAGCTTGCTAGCGGGTGGGGAGACCCAGTACTTC. This sequence joins TRBV11-2 and TRBJ2-5; 8 nucleotides align to TRBD2. V was clipped by 3 bases and J by 5 bases; unmatched bases: 5. This CDR3 region has 14 residues. Germline V lookup: CDR1 SGHAT, CDR2 FQNNGV.

The chain recombines TRBV10-1 with TRBJ2-7; 7 nucleotides agree with TRBD1. The ends lost 5 bases at V and 3 bases at J; junction bases unmatched: 4. Germline CDR1 is WNHNN and CDR2 is SYGVQD (reference sequence). There are 13 residues in the CDR3. CDR3 DNA: TGCGCCAGCAGTAAGGGACAGCTCTACGAGCAGTACTTC. It codes for CASSKGQLYEQYF.

V usage is TRBV21-1 and J usage is TRBJ2-7; TRBD1, as called in the table, went unchecked against the DNA. TRBV21-1 is listed as a pseudogene. This CDR3 has 18 amino acids. This CDR3 reads CASLDRGLEGEGTHEQYF. The DNA for the CDR3 is TGTGCCAGCTTGGACAGGGGGCTAGAGGGGGAGGGAACCCACGAGCAGTACTTC.

This clone has a single count. V is TRBV7-2 and J is TRBJ2-7, with a weak D call TRBD1 (5 bases). Germline CDR1 reads SGHTA; CDR2 reads FQGNSA. The CDR3 has 14 amino acids. Trimming took 3 bases from V and 0 from J, leaving 9 bases between them. Written as DNA, the CDR3 is TGTGCCAGCAGCTTCAGTGACAGCTCCTACGAGCAGTACTTC. Its translation: CASSFSDSSYEQYF.

This clone was counted a few times. The genes are TRBV2 and TRBJ2-1; the match to TRBD1 covers 7 bases. The CDR3 spans 13 residues. CDR1 is SNHLY, CDR2 FYNNEI, per germline. J was trimmed by 12 bases and V by 6 bases; bases with no gene match: 11. In DNA form, the CDR3 reads TGTGCCAGCAGCTTAGCCGCAGGGGGAAGGCAGTTCTTC. It encodes CASSLAAGGRQFF.

The rearrangement uses TRBV7-5 and TRBJ2-7; TRBD2, the table's D call, lacks a check against the DNA. TRBV7-5 is noted as a pseudogene. The CDR3 sequence is 10 residues long. CDR3 region: CVRGGDEQYF. DNA for the CDR3: TGTGTGAGGGGGGGCGACGAGCAGTACTTC.